The 10 T cell receptor beta chains below were found in one sample sequenced in a study of CD8 T cells in Susac syndrome. Random hexamers were used to reverse transcribe the RNA input (roughly 0.5 to 1 ug). TCRdb redid the calling of the immunoSEQ multiplex PCR reads with MiXCR, one entry per CDR3 protein. Here the sample spans approximately 190,000 distinct CDR3 sequences, 90% to 95% being singletons. The sample comprised CD4+ T cells from PBMCs. The receptor set was obtained from a human donor with multiple sclerosis.

This clonotype was found once. The V gene is TRBV24-1, the J gene TRBJ2-1, with a tentative D call TRBD1 (6 bases). Germline CDR1 reads KGHDR; CDR2 reads SFDVKD. This CDR3 is 11 amino acids long. The ends were cut back, 10 bases at V and 4 bases at J, with 7 bases in the middle. CDR3 residues: CATGQYNEQFF. In DNA, the CDR3 is TGTGCCACGGGACAATACAATGAGCAGTTCTTC.

The chain links TRBV27 to TRBJ1-6; D call uncertain. Germline values: CDR1 MNHEY, CDR2 SMNVEV (reference sequence). V shed 0 bases and J shed 8 bases, with 14 bases lying between them. This CDR3 comprises 16 residues. This CDR3 reads CASSLSVQRFHSPLHF. CDR3 sequence (DNA): TGTGCCAGCAGTTTATCGGTGCAGCGGTTCCATTCACCCCTCCACTTT.

The V call is TRBV4-1, the J call TRBJ2-2; D gene unclear. CDR1 and CDR2 from the germline V gene are MGHRA and YSYEKL. Trimming removed 3 bases from V and 9 bases from J, with 8 bases in between. The CDR3 extends over 12 amino acids. The CDR3 DNA reads as TGCGCCAGCAGCCAGGACCCCAGGGAGCTGTTTTTT. Its protein is CASSQDPRELFF.

The DNA for the CDR3 is TGTGCCAGCAGTTTTGTCCCTAGCCCCGGGGAGCTGTTTTTT. Amino acids: CASSFVPSPGELFF. The chain employs TRBV27 and TRBJ2-2; D might be TRBD2 (5 bases). The CDR3 loop spans 14 amino acids. Germline CDR1 MNHEY, CDR2 SMNVEV (reference sequence). Trimming took off 3 bases at V and 6 bases at J, with 11 bases between the two ends.

The chain couples TRBV29-1 to TRBJ1-1; maybe TRBD1 (5 bases). V was shortened by 4 bases and J by 0 bases, with 15 bases between the two germline ends. Germline V lookup: CDR1 SQVTM, CDR2 ANQGSEA. The CDR3 loop spans 15 amino acids. The CDR3, as DNA: TGCAGCGTTGGGCCCCGGTGGGGGATGAACACTGAAGCTTTCTTT. Its protein product is CSVGPRWGMNTEAFF. Together with reference TRBV29-1 and TRBJ1-1, the CDR3 gives the full variable domain: SAVISQKPSRDICQRGTSLTIQCQVDSQVTMMFWYRQQPGQSLTLIATANQGSEATYESGFVIDKFPISRPNLTFSTLTVSNMSPEDSSIYLCSVGPRWGMNTEAFFGQGTRLTVV.

The gene calls are TRBV5-1 and TRBJ2-3; 8 nucleotides agree with TRBD1. Looked up from germline, CDR1 is SGHRS and CDR2 is YFSETQ. The CDR3 has 13 amino acids. The CDR3 here is CASRGQGPDTQYF. The CDR3 DNA is TGCGCTAGTCGCGGACAGGGACCAGATACGCAGTATTTT.

The V call is TRBV11-3, the J call TRBJ1-2, with unresolved D. The germline gives CDR1 SGHNT, CDR2 YENEEA. This CDR3 spans 13 amino acids. The V and J ends lost 5 bases and 8 bases respectively, with 15 bases between them. Here the CDR3 DNA reads TGTGCCAGCAGCCCTACTCTGGTAGGGGGCTACACCTTC. Translating it yields CASSPTLVGGYTF.

The chain uses TRBV24-1 and TRBJ2-1; either TRBD1 or TRBD2 may fit D (5 bases each). This CDR3 spans 14 amino acids. CDR1 KGHDR and CDR2 SFDVKD come from the germline V gene. The germline V and J ends were trimmed by 4 bases and 4 bases, with 10 bases remaining between them. For the CDR3, the DNA is TGTGCCACCAGTGACCCGGGGCCTTACAATGAGCAGTTCTTC. Residues: CATSDPGPYNEQFF.

This clonotype was counted once. This chain joins TRBV29-1 and TRBJ2-1; 12 bases are shared with TRBD1. The germline CDR1 and CDR2 sequences are SQVTM and ANQGSEA. V trimming: 7 bases; J trimming: 12 bases; junction bases outside the gene matches: 13. This CDR3 has 14 residues. The CDR3 is CSEGQGASGLGQFF. The CDR3 region has the DNA TGCAGCGAGGGACAGGGGGCTAGCGGCCTTGGGCAGTTCTTC.

This chain connects TRBV7-9 to TRBJ2-7, with D possibly being TRBD1 (6 bases). The ends were cut back, 1 base at V and 5 bases at J, with 12 bases in the middle. The CDR3 is 14 amino acids. CDR1 is SEHNR, CDR2 FQNEAQ, per germline (reference sequence). The CDR3 bases are TGTGCCAGCAGCTTAGGTGCGGCAGGGGACGAGCAGTACTTC. Amino acid sequence: CASSLGAAGDEQYF.